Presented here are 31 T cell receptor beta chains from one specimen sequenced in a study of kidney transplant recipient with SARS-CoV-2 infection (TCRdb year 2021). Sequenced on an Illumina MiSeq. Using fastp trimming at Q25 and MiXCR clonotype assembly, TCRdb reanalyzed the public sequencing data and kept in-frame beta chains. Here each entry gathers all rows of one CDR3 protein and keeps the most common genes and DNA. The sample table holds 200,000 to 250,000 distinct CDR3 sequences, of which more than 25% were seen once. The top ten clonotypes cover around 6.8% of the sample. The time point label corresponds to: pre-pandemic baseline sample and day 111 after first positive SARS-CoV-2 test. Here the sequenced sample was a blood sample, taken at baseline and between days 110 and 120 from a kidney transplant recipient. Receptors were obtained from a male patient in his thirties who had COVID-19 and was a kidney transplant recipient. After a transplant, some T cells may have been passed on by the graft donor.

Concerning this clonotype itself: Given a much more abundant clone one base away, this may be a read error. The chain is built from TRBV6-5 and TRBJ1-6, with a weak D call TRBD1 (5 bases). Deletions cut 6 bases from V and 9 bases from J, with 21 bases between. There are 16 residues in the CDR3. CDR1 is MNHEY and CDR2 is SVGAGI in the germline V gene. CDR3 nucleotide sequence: TGTGCCAGCAGCTTCTCTTTTGGGGCTCCACCTTCACCCCTCCACTTT. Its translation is CASSFSFGAPPSPLHF.

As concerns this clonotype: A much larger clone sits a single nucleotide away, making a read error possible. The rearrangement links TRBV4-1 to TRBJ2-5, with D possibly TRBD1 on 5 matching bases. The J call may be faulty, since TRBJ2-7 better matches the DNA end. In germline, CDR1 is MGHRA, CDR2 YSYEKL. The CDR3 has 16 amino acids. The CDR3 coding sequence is TGCGCCGGCAGCCAAGATCCCAGGGCCCGGGTTCACGAGCAGTACTTC. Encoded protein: CAGSQDPRARVHEQYF.

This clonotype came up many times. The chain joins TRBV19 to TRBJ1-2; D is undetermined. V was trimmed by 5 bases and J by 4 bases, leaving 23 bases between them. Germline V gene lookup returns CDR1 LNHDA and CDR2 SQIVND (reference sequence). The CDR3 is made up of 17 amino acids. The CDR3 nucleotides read TGTGCCAGTAGTCTAGGAGCGACAAATCGAAAGACCTATGGCTACACCTTC. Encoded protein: CASSLGATNRKTYGYTF.

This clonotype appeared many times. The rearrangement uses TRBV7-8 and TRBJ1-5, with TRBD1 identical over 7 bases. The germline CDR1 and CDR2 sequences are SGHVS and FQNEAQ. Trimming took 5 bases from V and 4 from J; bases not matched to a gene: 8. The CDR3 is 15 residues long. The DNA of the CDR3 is TGTGCCAGCAGCGAATTCGGGACAGTTAATCAGCCCCAGCATTTT. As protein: CASSEFGTVNQPQHF.

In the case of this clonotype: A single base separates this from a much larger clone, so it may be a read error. The DNA of the CDR3 is TGTGCCGCCAGCAGGCTGGGAGGCCAAGAGACCCAGTACTTC. This gives the protein CAASRLGGQETQYF. The gene calls are TRBV15 and TRBJ2-5; TRBD2 is a possible D gene (6 bases). The CDR3 is 14 residues long. Germline assignment: CDR1 LNHNV and CDR2 YYDKDF (reference sequence).

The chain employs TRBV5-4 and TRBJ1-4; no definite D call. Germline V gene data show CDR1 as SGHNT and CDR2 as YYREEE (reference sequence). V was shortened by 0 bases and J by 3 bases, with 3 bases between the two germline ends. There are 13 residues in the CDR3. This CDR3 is CASSLGPNEKLFF. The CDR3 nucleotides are TGTGCCAGCAGCTTGGGTCCTAATGAAAAACTGTTTTTT.

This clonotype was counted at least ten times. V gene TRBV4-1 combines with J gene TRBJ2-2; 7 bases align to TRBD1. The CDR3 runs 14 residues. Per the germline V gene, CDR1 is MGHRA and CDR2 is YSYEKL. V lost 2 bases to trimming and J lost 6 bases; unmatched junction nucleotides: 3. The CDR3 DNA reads TGCGCCAGCAGCCAAACGCAGGGGGCCGGGGAGCTGTTTTTT. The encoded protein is CASSQTQGAGELFF.

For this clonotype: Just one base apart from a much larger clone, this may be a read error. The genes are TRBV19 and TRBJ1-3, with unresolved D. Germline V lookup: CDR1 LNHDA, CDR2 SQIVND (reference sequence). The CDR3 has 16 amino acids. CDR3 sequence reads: CASNGVRPPSGNAIYF. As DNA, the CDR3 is TGTGCCAGTAATGGAGTCCGCCCCCCCTCTGGAAACGCCATATATTTT.

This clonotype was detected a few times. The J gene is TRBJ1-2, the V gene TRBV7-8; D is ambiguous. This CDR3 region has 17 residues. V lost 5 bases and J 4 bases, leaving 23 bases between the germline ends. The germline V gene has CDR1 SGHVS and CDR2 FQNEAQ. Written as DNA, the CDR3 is TGTGCCAGCAGCGTCCAGTTGTTTACCCGAAAGACCTATGGCTACACCTTC. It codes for CASSVQLFTRKTYGYTF.

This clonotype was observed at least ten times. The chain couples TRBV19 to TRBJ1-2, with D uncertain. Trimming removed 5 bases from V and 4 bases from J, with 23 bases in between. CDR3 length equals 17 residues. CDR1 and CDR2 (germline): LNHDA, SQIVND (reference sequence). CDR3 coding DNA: TGTGCCAGTAGTCTGCGGAAGACAAATCGAAAGACCTATGGCTACACCTTC. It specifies CASSLRKTNRKTYGYTF.

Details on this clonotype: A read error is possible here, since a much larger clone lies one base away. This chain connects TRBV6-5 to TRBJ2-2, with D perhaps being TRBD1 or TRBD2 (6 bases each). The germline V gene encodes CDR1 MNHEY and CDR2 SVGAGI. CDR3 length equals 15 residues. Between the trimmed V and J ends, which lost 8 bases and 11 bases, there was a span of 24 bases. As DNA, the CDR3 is TGTGCCAGCCTTGAGGGGGGCTCAAGTCTGTTAGAGCTGTTTTTT. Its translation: CASLEGGSSLLELFF.

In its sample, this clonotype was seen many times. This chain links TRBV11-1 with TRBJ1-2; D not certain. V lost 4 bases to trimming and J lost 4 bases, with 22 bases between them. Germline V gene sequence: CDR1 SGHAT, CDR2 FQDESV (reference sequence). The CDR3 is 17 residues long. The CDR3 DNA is TGTGCCAGCAGCTGGCTTGTTAAGGCTGGAAAGACCTATGGCTACACCTTC. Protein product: CASSWLVKAGKTYGYTF.

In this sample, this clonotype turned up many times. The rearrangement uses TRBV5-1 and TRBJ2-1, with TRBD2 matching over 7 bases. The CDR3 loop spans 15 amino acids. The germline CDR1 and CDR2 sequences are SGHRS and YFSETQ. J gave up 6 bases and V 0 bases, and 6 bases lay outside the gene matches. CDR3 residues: CASSLASSGVNEQFF. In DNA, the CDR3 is TGCGCCAGCAGCTTGGCATCTAGCGGAGTCAATGAGCAGTTCTTC. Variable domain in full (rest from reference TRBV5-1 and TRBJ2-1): KAGVTQTPRYLIKTRGQQVTLSCSPISGHRSVSWYQQTPGQGLQFLFEYFSETQRNKGNFPGRFSGRQFSNSRSEMNVSTLELGDSALYLCASSLASSGVNEQFFGPGTRLTVL.

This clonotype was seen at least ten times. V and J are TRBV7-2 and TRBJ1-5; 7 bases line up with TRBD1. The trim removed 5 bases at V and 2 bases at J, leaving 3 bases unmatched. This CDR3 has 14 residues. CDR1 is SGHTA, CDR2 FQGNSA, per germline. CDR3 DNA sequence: TGTGCCAGCAGCCTAACAGGGGGCAATCAGCCCCAGCATTTT. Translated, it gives CASSLTGGNQPQHF.

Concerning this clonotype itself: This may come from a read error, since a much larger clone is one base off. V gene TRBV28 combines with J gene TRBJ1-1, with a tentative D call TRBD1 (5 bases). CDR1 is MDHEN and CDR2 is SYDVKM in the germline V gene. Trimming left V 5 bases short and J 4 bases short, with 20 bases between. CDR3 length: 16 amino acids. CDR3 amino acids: CASSLRLTPGTTEAFF. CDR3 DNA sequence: TGTGCCAGCAGTCTGAGACTTACCCCGGGGACCACTGAAGCTTTCTTT.

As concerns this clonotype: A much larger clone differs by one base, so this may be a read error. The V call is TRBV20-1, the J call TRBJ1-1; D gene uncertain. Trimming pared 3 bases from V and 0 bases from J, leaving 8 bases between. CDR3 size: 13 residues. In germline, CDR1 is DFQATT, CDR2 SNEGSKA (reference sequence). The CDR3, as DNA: TGCAGTGCTAGCCGACGGATGAACACTGAAGCTTTCTTT. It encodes CSASRRMNTEAFF.

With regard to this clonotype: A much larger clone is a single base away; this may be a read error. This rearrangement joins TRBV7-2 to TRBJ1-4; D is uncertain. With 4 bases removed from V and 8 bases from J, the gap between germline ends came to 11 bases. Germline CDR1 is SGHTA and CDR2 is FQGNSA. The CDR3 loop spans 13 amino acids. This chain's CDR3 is CTSSWVNREKLFF. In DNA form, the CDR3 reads TGTACCAGCAGCTGGGTGAACAGAGAAAAACTGTTTTTT.

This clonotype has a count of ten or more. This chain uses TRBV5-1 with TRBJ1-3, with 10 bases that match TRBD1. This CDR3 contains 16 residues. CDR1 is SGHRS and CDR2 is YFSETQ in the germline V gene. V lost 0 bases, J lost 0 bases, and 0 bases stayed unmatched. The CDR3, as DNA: TGCGCCAGCAGCTTGGGGACAGGGGGCTCTGGAAACACCATATATTTT. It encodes CASSLGTGGSGNTIYF.

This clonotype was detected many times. The CDR3 DNA sequence: TGTGCCAGCGGTGCCAATGTCTCGCGAAAGACCTATGGCTACACCTTC. Translated: CASGANVSRKTYGYTF. The rearrangement links TRBV5-5 to TRBJ1-2; no firm D call. Germline V lookup: CDR1 SGHKS, CDR2 YYEKEE (reference sequence). V was shortened by 7 bases and J by 4 bases, with 23 bases between the two germline ends. CDR3 length: 16 amino acids.

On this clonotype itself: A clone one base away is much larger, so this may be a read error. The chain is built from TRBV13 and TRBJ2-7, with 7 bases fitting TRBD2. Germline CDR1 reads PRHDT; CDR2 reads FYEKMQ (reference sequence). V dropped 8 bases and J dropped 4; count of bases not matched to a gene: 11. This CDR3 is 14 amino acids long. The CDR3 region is CASGPRTSLYEQYF. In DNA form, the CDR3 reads TGTGCCAGCGGCCCGCGGACTAGTCTATACGAGCAGTACTTC.

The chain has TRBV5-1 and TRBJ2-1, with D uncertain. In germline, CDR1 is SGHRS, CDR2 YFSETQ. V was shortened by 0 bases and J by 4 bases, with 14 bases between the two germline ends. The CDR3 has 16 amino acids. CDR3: CASSLAFSGVYNEQFF. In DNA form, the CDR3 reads TGCGCCAGCAGCTTGGCCTTCTCAGGAGTATACAATGAGCAGTTCTTC. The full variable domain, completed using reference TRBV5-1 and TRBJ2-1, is KAGVTQTPRYLIKTRGQQVTLSCSPISGHRSVSWYQQTPGQGLQFLFEYFSETQRNKGNFPGRFSGRQFSNSRSEMNVSTLELGDSALYLCASSLAFSGVYNEQFFGPGTRLTVL.

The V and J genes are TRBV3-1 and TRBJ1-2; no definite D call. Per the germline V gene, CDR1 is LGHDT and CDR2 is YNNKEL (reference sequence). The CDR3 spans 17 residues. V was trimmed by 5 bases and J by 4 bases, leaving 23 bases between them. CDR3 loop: CASSGCPTLRKTYGYTF. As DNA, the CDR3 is TGTGCCAGCAGCGGTTGCCCCACCCTTCGAAAGACCTATGGCTACACCTTC.

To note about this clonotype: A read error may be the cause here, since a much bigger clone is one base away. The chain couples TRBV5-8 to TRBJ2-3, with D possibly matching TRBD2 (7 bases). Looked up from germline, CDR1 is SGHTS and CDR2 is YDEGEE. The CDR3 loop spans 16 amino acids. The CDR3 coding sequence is TGTACCAGCAGCTTGGGGGCGGGTAGCGGGACAGATACGCAGTATTTT. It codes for CTSSLGAGSGTDTQYF.

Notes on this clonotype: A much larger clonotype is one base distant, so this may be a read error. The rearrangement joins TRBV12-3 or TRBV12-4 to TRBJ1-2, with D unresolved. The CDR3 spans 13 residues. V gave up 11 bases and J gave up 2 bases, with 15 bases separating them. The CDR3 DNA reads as TGTGCCGACGGAGACGACCTAAACTATGGCTACACCTTC. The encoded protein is CADGDDLNYGYTF.

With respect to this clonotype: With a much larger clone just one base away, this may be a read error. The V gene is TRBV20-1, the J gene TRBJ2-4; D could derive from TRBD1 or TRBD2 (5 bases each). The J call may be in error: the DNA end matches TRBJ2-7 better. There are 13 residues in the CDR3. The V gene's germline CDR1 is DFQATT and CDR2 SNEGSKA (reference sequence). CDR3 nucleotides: TGCAGTGCTATCCGGGGCTCGTCCTACGAGCAGTACTTC. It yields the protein CSAIRGSSYEQYF.

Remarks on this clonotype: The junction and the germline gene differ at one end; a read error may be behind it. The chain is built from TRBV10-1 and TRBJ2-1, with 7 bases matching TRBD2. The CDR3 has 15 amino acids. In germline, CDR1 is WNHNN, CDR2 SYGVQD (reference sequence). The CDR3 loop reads CASSDSMALAEEQLF. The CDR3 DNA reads TGCGCCAGCAGTGATTCCATGGCTCTAGCGGAAGAGCAGCTCTTC.

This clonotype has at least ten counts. Written as DNA, the CDR3 is TGTGCCAGCAGCCCCACAGGGGTTAACACTGAAGCTTTCTTT. It translates to CASSPTGVNTEAFF. The chain joins TRBV11-3 to TRBJ1-1, with 7 bases lining up with TRBD1. Germline CDR1 is SGHNT and CDR2 is YENEEA. The CDR3 totals 14 residues. The V gene end was trimmed by 5 bases and the J gene end by 2 bases; junction bases not matched to a gene: 5.

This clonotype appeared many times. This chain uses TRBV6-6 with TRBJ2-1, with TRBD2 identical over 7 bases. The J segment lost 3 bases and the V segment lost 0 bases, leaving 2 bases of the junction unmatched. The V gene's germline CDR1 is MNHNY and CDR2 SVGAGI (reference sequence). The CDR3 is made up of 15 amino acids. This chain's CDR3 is CASSYSGGSYNEQFF. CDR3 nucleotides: TGTGCCAGCAGTTACTCCGGGGGGAGCTACAATGAGCAGTTCTTC.

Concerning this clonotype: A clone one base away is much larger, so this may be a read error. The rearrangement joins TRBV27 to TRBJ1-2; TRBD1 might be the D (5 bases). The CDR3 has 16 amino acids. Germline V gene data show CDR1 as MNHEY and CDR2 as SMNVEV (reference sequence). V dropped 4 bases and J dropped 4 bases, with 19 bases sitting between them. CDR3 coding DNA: TGTGCCAGCAGTTCCGGGGCAGGGTTTTTTGGCTATGGCTACACCTTC. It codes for CASSSGAGFFGYGYTF.

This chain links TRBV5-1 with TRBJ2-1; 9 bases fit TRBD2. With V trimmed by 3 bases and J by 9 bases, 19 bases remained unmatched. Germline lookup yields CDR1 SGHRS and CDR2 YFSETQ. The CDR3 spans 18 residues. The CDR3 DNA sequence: TGCGCCAGCAGCTATTGGATGTCCGGCGGGGGGGCAGTTACTGAGCAGTTCTTC. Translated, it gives CASSYWMSGGGAVTEQFF.

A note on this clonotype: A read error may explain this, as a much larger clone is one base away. The CDR3 sequence: CAGSYRLTGLSPLHF. The CDR3 DNA follows: TGTGCCGGCAGTTACCGATTAACAGGGCTCTCACCCCTCCACTTT. The chain is built from TRBV6-5 and TRBJ1-6; perhaps TRBD1 as D (6 bases). CDR3 length: 15 amino acids. In germline, CDR1 is MNHEY, CDR2 SVGAGI.